These 18 T cell receptor beta chains were sequenced from one sample in a study of T-cell reconstitution after alpha-beta-depleted transplantation in children. Preparation of the TCRbeta library used unique molecular identifiers. MiXCR, run by TCRdb on the PCR reads, gives a single entry per CDR3 protein. This table holds just over 950,000 distinct CDR3 sequences, about 31% found once. Sequencing used PBMCs, mostly from graft donor cells, obtained 360 days after TCRalphabeta/CD19-depleted stem cell transplant. All receptors derive from a boy under three years old who had a stem cell transplant for SCID, so the T cells may come from the graft donor.

The chain links TRBV12-3 or TRBV12-4 to TRBJ2-2, with D possibly TRBD1 on 6 matching bases. The V gene lost 6 bases and the J gene lost 4 bases, with 6 bases spanning the gap. The CDR3 is 12 amino acids. CDR3 nucleotides: TGTGCCAGCAGGGACAGCACCGGGGAGCTGTTTTTT. As protein: CASRDSTGELFF.

The chain carries TRBV5-1 and TRBJ2-3, with D unclear. CDR1 and CDR2 (germline): SGHRS, YFSETQ. The CDR3 loop spans 15 amino acids. V was pared by 0 bases and J by 0 bases, with 8 bases between. The CDR3 DNA sequence: TGCGCCAGCAGCTTGGCGAGCCCGAGCACAGATACGCAGTATTTT. This codes for CASSLASPSTDTQYF. Based on the CDR3 plus reference TRBV5-1 and TRBJ2-3, the full variable domain is KAGVTQTPRYLIKTRGQQVTLSCSPISGHRSVSWYQQTPGQGLQFLFEYFSETQRNKGNFPGRFSGRQFSNSRSEMNVSTLELGDSALYLCASSLASPSTDTQYFGPGTRLTVL.

The gene calls are TRBV7-9 and TRBJ2-1, with TRBD1 matching over 12 bases. The V and J ends lost 2 bases and 10 bases, in that order; junction bases with no gene match: 9. This CDR3 region has 16 residues. Germline V lookup: CDR1 SEHNR, CDR2 FQNEAQ (reference sequence). CDR3 residues: CASSLPGQGASREQFF. Here the CDR3 DNA reads TGTGCCAGCAGCTTACCGGGACAGGGGGCATCACGAGAGCAGTTCTTC.

The V gene is TRBV4-3, the J gene TRBJ2-5, with 7 bases matching TRBD2. Trimming removed 1 base from V and 1 base from J; junction bases left unmatched: 6. The CDR3 is 16 residues long. The V gene's germline CDR1 is LGHNA and CDR2 YSLEER. CDR3 amino acids: CASSQGGGLGQETQYF. The DNA for the CDR3 is TGCGCCAGCAGCCAAGGAGGTGGACTAGGCCAAGAGACCCAGTACTTC.

The chain has TRBV12-3 or TRBV12-4 and TRBJ2-1; TRBD2 matches at 9 bases. V was clipped by 7 bases and J by 2 bases; unmatched bases: 9. The length of the CDR3 is 16 residues. The CDR3 sequence: CASTPRSGGPYNEQFF. The CDR3 bases are TGTGCCAGCACCCCCCGGAGCGGGGGGCCCTACAATGAGCAGTTCTTC.

Ten or more counts support this clonotype. V usage is TRBV4-1 and J usage is TRBJ2-2; possible D gene TRBD2, 6 bases. With 0 bases removed from V and 3 bases from J, the gap between germline ends came to 11 bases. The length of the CDR3 is 16 residues. Germline V gives CDR1 MGHRA, CDR2 YSYEKL. Written as DNA, the CDR3 is TGCGCCAGCAGCCAAGATAATGGGGACTACACCGGGGAGCTGTTTTTT. Its protein is CASSQDNGDYTGELFF.

The table lists this clonotype with a few counts. The rearrangement links TRBV12-3 or TRBV12-4 to TRBJ2-3; D perhaps matches TRBD1 (6 bases). The V gene lost 6 bases and the J gene lost 1 base, with 8 bases spanning the gap. The CDR3 is made up of 13 amino acids. The CDR3: CASRYRGTDTQYF. DNA of the CDR3: TGTGCCAGCAGATACAGGGGCACAGATACGCAGTATTTT.

The gene calls are TRBV7-8 and TRBJ2-7, with TRBD1 matching 8 bases. Germline values: CDR1 SGHVS, CDR2 FQNEAQ. The CDR3 loop spans 13 amino acids. With V trimmed by 5 bases and J by 7 bases, 7 bases remained unmatched. The CDR3 loop is CASSHGQGNEQYF. The CDR3 DNA reads TGTGCCAGCAGCCACGGACAGGGAAATGAGCAGTACTTC.

This clonotype was seen more than once but under ten times. The chain couples TRBV15 to TRBJ2-7; unclear D gene. Trimming removed 5 bases at V and 0 bases at J, with 11 bases between. In germline, CDR1 is LNHNV, CDR2 YYDKDF (reference sequence). This CDR3 spans 14 amino acids. The CDR3 reads CATSHLDVSYEQYF. In DNA form, the CDR3 reads TGTGCCACCAGCCACCTGGACGTCTCCTACGAGCAGTACTTC.

The V gene is TRBV18, the J gene TRBJ1-3; D unresolved. In germline, CDR1 is KGHSH, CDR2 LQKENI. V was cut by 3 bases and J by 0 bases, with 9 bases left in between. There are 15 residues in the CDR3. The DNA for the CDR3 is TGTGCCAGCTCACCGGACGGAATCTCTGGAAACACCATATATTTT. Translation gives CASSPDGISGNTIYF. Full variable domain (outside the CDR3, taken from reference TRBV18 and TRBJ1-3): NAGVMQNPRHLVRRRGQEARLRCSPMKGHSHVYWYRQLPEEGLKFMVYLQKENIIDESGMPKERFSAEFPKEGPSILRIQQVVRGDSAAYFCASSPDGISGNTIYFGEGSWLTVV.

The chain couples TRBV20-1 to TRBJ2-1; unclear D gene. V lost 3 bases and J lost 10, with 13 bases in between. The CDR3 loop spans 12 amino acids. Germline V gene data show CDR1 as DFQATT and CDR2 as SNEGSKA (reference sequence). Written as DNA, the CDR3 is TGCAGTGCTAGTCGGTACAGTGAAGAGCAGTTCTTC. Amino acid sequence: CSASRYSEEQFF.

The V and J genes are TRBV9 and TRBJ2-3; D ambiguous. The V gene lost 4 bases and the J gene lost 5 bases, with 14 bases spanning the gap. CDR1 is SGDLS and CDR2 is YYNGEE in the germline V gene. CDR3 length: 14 amino acids. The CDR3 DNA is TGTGCCAGCAGCATCGGGCTAGTTGGAGATACGCAGTATTTT. This sequence encodes CASSIGLVGDTQYF.

The sample holds a few counts of this clonotype. The chain employs TRBV12-3 or TRBV12-4 and TRBJ2-7; D gene unclear. The CDR3 has 17 residues. V was shortened by 3 bases and J by 5 bases, with 23 bases between the two germline ends. CDR3 amino acids: CASSFKSWGQAVDEQYF. CDR3 coding DNA: TGTGCCAGCAGTTTCAAGTCTTGGGGTCAGGCGGTCGACGAGCAGTACTTC.

This clonotype has more than one count but fewer than ten. This rearrangement joins TRBV7-2 to TRBJ1-2, with D unresolved. The CDR3 is made up of 15 amino acids. V dropped 2 bases and J dropped 8 bases, with 18 bases sitting between them. Germline V lookup: CDR1 SGHTA, CDR2 FQGNSA. This CDR3 reads CASSLSPLVARGYTF. In DNA form, the CDR3 reads TGTGCCAGCAGCTTAAGTCCGTTGGTAGCTCGCGGCTACACCTTC.

This clonotype was counted a few times. V gene TRBV7-6 combines with J gene TRBJ2-3; TRBD1 might be the D (6 bases). The germline CDR1 and CDR2 sequences are SGHVS and FNYEAQ. The CDR3 spans 14 residues. Between the trimmed V and J ends, which lost 3 bases and 2 bases, there was a span of 9 bases. CDR3 sequence: CASSFVGATDTQYF. Written as DNA, the CDR3 is TGTGCCAGCAGCTTTGTGGGGGCCACAGATACGCAGTATTTT.

This chain links TRBV6-5 with TRBJ2-3; perhaps D is TRBD1 or TRBD2 (5 bases each). In germline, CDR1 is MNHEY, CDR2 SVGAGI. The CDR3 contains 16 residues. Trimming left V 10 bases short and J 3 bases short, with 23 bases between. In nucleotides, the CDR3 is TGTGCCACCCGTTTTTCTCGGGGCGGATCGACAGATACGCAGTATTTT. This gives the protein CATRFSRGGSTDTQYF.

The V gene is TRBV6-1, the J gene TRBJ1-1, with a weak D call TRBD1 (5 bases). The V end was cut by 7 bases, the J end by 4 bases, with 16 bases between. CDR1 is MNHNS, CDR2 SASEGT, per germline. This CDR3 comprises 14 residues. CDR3 protein: CASIRAGYATEAFF. Here the CDR3 DNA reads TGTGCCAGCATCAGGGCAGGGTACGCCACTGAAGCTTTCTTT.

This clonotype occurred many times. V usage is TRBV15 and J usage is TRBJ2-5; unclear D gene. Germline-derived CDR1 and CDR2 are LNHNV and YYDKDF (reference sequence). The V end lost 0 bases, the J end lost 1 base, and 9 bases lay between the germline ends. This CDR3 contains 15 residues. CDR3 protein: CATSRDGHLQETQYF. CDR3 coding DNA: TGTGCCACCAGCAGAGATGGGCACCTCCAAGAGACCCAGTACTTC.